This TCR beta chain originates from a study of cytomegalovirus exposure and HLA in healthy donors. In the PCR, 60 Vbeta and 13 Jbeta primers were used. Sequencing used immunoSEQ multiplex PCR; TCRdb keeps in-frame clones, though not all of them. The data show roughly 180,000 clones, roughly 79% seen once. On this clone itself: The antigen is undetermined.

Study-level results: In a later analysis, a missense DCLRE1C variant was linked to TCR beta V- and J-gene trimming.

V lost 11 bases to trimming and J lost 1 base, with 11 bases between them. The CDR3 contains 13 residues. CDR1 SGHVS and CDR2 FNYEAQ come from the germline V gene. The rearrangement joins TRBV7-6 to TRBJ2-2, with a tentative D call TRBD1 (6 bases). The sequenced sample was PBMCs. This clonotype was sampled from a man aged 30-40 years in good health and CMV-seronegative. CDR3 coding DNA: TGTGCCGCAGGCAGGGGGAACACCGGGGAGCTGTTTTTT. It translates to CAAGRGNTGELFF.